This T cell receptor beta chain derives from a study of response to subunit inactivated influenza vaccine. Study conclusions and caveats: Few new T cells, the authors suggested, are recruited by each seasonal influenza vaccination.

In this sample, this clonotype turned up a few times. Its antigen remains unknown. TCRdb re-derived calls from the RT-PCR reads in MiXCR, one entry per CDR3 protein. In the table there are 560,000 or so distinct CDR3 sequences, less than 10% of which are singletons. Germline-derived CDR1 and CDR2 are KGHSH and LQKENI. The CDR3 covers 14 residues. Trimming left V 6 bases short and J 1 base short, with 9 bases between. The chain uses TRBV18 and TRBJ2-2, with D unclear. Material: PBMCs from blood, obtained 23 to 25 months after vaccination. The clonotype originates from a man between 50 and 70 years old who received an inactivated influenza vaccine. CDR3 residues: CASSSNRNTGELFF. The CDR3, as DNA: TGTGCCAGCTCGTCAAACAGGAACACCGGGGAGCTGTTTTTT.